The 25 T cell receptor beta chains given below trace back to one sample, sequenced in a study of Graves' ophthalmopathy and Graves' hyperthyroidism. RNA served as the template for amplifying TCR beta CDR3 regions. Following a first-round RT-PCR that used HTBI primers, a second-round multiplex PCR was carried out. From the multiplex PCR reads, TCRdb called clonotypes with MiXCR, one entry per CDR3 protein. The sample has around 470,000 distinct CDR3 sequences, about 15% seen once. The sequenced material came from blood. These receptors were obtained from a woman under 40 with Graves' ophthalmopathy.

Points on this clonotype: This CDR3 fails to terminate in the conserved phenylalanine or tryptophan, so it likely reflects a read error. The J gene is TRBJ2-7, the V gene TRBV12-3 or TRBV12-4; D gene uncertain. The CDR3 has 19 amino acids. Trimming stripped 2 bases from V and 4 bases from J, with 27 bases between. CDR3 amino acids: CASSLIGRHLPGFFYEQYY. The CDR3 DNA reads as TGTGCCAGCAGTTTAATCGGCAGGCATCTTCCCGGTTTTTTTTACGAGCAGTACTAC.

This clonotype was detected a few times. The V and J genes are TRBV20-1 and TRBJ1-2; 8 bases agree with TRBD1. The junction had 3 bases not matched to a gene; V was cut back by 2 bases and J by 7 bases. From germline, CDR1 is DFQATT and CDR2 SNEGSKA (reference sequence). CDR3 length: 12 residues. Here the CDR3 reads CSARQGASGYTF. CDR3 DNA: TGCAGTGCTAGACAGGGGGCGAGTGGCTACACCTTC.

The table lists this clonotype with many counts. The chain employs TRBV6-1 and TRBJ2-5; no definite D call. Germline assignment: CDR1 MNHNS and CDR2 SASEGT. Trimming removed 1 base from V and 5 bases from J, with 14 bases in between. This CDR3 comprises 15 residues. The CDR3 sequence: CASSEEFGVRETQYF. CDR3 in DNA: TGTGCCAGCAGTGAAGAATTTGGAGTCAGGGAGACCCAGTACTTC.

Within the sample, this clonotype is medium-sized. The J gene is TRBJ1-2, the V gene TRBV7-2; D is ambiguous. Germline lookup yields CDR1 SGHTA and CDR2 FQGNSA. The CDR3 runs 11 residues. Trimming took 4 bases from V and 4 from J, leaving 4 bases between them. As DNA, the CDR3 is TGTGCCAGCAGCTCGCTCTATGGCTACACCTTC. This translates into CASSSLYGYTF.

This clonotype was seen only a few times. The CDR3 coding sequence is TGTGCCAGCAGTGACGGGGCCTCAGCTTTCTTT. Protein sequence: CASSDGASAFF. This rearrangement joins TRBV25-1 to TRBJ1-1; TRBD1 is a possible D gene (5 bases). Deletions cut 3 bases from V and 10 bases from J, with 9 bases between. The CDR3 loop spans 11 amino acids. Per the germline V gene, CDR1 is MGHDK and CDR2 is SYGVNS.

The CDR3 protein is CASSYSKPSRNTIYF. In DNA, the CDR3 is TGTGCCAGCAGTTACTCGAAGCCCTCAAGAAACACCATATATTTT. The genes are TRBV6-5 and TRBJ1-3; D gene uncertain. Between the trimmed V and J ends, which lost 0 bases and 5 bases, there was a span of 11 bases. CDR1 MNHEY and CDR2 SVGAGI come from the germline V gene. The CDR3 consists of 15 residues.

This clonotype has a count of ten or more. The rearrangement links TRBV2 to TRBJ1-6; D remains ambiguous. V was pared by 6 bases and J by 7 bases, with 13 bases between. The germline gives CDR1 SNHLY, CDR2 FYNNEI. The CDR3 length is 14 residues. The CDR3 protein is CASRMDGLNSPLHF. The CDR3 nucleotides read TGTGCCAGCAGGATGGACGGATTAAATTCACCCCTCCACTTT.

The gene calls are TRBV30 and TRBJ1-2; D may be TRBD1 (6 bases). The V end lost 4 bases, the J end lost 8 bases, and 17 bases lay between the germline ends. The CDR3 totals 13 residues. CDR1 is GTSNPN and CDR2 is SVGIG in the germline V gene (reference sequence). Here the CDR3 reads CAWNNRVKLGYTF. Here the CDR3 DNA reads TGTGCCTGGAACAACAGGGTTAAGCTCGGCTACACCTTC.

This clonotype was observed many times. This chain uses TRBV5-1 with TRBJ2-7; D is ambiguous. The CDR3 extends over 15 amino acids. Germline V gene lookup returns CDR1 SGHRS and CDR2 YFSETQ. V shed 4 bases and J shed 0 bases, with 14 bases lying between them. The CDR3 reads CASSTQKASSYEQYF. In DNA, the CDR3 is TGCGCCAGCAGCACTCAAAAGGCGAGCTCCTACGAGCAGTACTTC.

At least ten counts were recorded for this clonotype. The CDR3 sequence: CASSFTGTLSGNTIYF. CDR3 bases: TGTGCCAGCAGTTTCACAGGCACGCTCTCTGGAAACACCATATATTTT. This sequence joins TRBV27 and TRBJ1-3; possible D gene TRBD1, 5 bases. V lost 3 bases and J lost 0, with 12 bases in between. The CDR3 covers 16 residues. Per germline, CDR1 MNHEY and CDR2 SMNVEV (reference sequence).

This clonotype was seen repeatedly, ten times or more. This chain joins TRBV12-3 or TRBV12-4 and TRBJ2-5, with 11 bases fitting TRBD1. V shed 5 bases and J 5 bases; nucleotides not matched to a gene: 7. The CDR3 runs to 15 residues. CDR3 in amino acids: CASSLRTGGEETQYF. In DNA form, the CDR3 reads TGTGCCAGCAGTCTCCGGACAGGGGGCGAGGAGACCCAGTACTTC.

In its sample, this clonotype was seen many times. The V call is TRBV5-1, the J call TRBJ2-7; no definite D call. Germline V CDR1 and CDR2: SGHRS, YFSETQ. The CDR3 sequence is 12 residues long. With 3 bases removed from V and 6 bases from J, the gap between germline ends came to 10 bases. As DNA, the CDR3 is TGCGCCAGCAGCTCCCGTGACGGCGAGCAGTACTTC. Translated: CASSSRDGEQYF.

This clonotype was seen more than once but under ten times. The chain recombines TRBV13 with TRBJ2-5; D unresolved. Germline V gene lookup returns CDR1 PRHDT and CDR2 FYEKMQ (reference sequence). Trimming cost V 3 bases and J 5 bases, with 19 bases left between them. The CDR3 has 16 amino acids. The CDR3 protein is CASSLRLTESGETQYF. CDR3 sequence (DNA): TGTGCCAGCAGCTTGAGGTTGACGGAATCAGGCGAGACCCAGTACTTC.

At least ten counts were recorded for this clonotype. No conserved phenylalanine or tryptophan ends this CDR3, so it is likely a read error. The chain links TRBV20-1 to TRBJ1-1, with D possibly being TRBD1 (6 bases). The CDR3 is made up of 14 amino acids. The V end lost 4 bases, the J end lost 5 bases, and 17 bases lay between the germline ends. Germline V gene data show CDR1 as DFQATT and CDR2 as SNEGSKA (reference sequence). For the CDR3, the DNA is TGCAGTGCTATACGGCGGGGGGCGCGAACTGAAGCTTTCCTT. Translating it yields CSAIRRGARTEAFL.

This clonotype was found a few times. J is TRBJ1-1 and V is TRBV25-1, with D perhaps TRBD1 (5 bases). The ends were cut back, 0 bases at V and 6 bases at J, with 8 bases in the middle. CDR3 length: 13 amino acids. Germline V gene lookup returns CDR1 MGHDK and CDR2 SYGVNS. CDR3 region: CASSEYVGAEAFF. The DNA for the CDR3 is TGTGCCAGCAGTGAATACGTGGGGGCTGAAGCTTTCTTT.

This clonotype was recorded at least ten times. The rearrangement links TRBV11-1 to TRBJ1-5; D not resolved. Germline-derived CDR1 and CDR2 are SGHAT and FQDESV (reference sequence). The CDR3 runs 19 residues. Deletions cut 5 bases from V and 0 bases from J, with 23 bases between. CDR3 nucleotides: TGTGCCAGCAGCCCCGACCGTAACGACGCACCCCATAGCAATCAGCCCCAGCATTTT. It specifies CASSPDRNDAPHSNQPQHF. The whole variable domain, remainder taken from reference TRBV11-1 and TRBJ1-5, is EAEVAQSPRYKITEKSQAVAFWCDPISGHATLYWYRQILGQGPELLVQFQDESVVDDSQLPKDRFSAERLKGVDSTLKIQPAELGDSAMYLCASSPDRNDAPHSNQPQHFGDGTRLSIL.

A few counts support this clonotype. The chain recombines TRBV19 with TRBJ1-1, with 11 bases lining up with TRBD1. In germline, CDR1 is LNHDA, CDR2 SQIVND (reference sequence). This CDR3 is built from 13 residues. The junction had 5 bases not matched to a gene; V was cut back by 7 bases and J by 7 bases. This CDR3 reads CASIRDRGVEAFF. CDR3 coding DNA: TGTGCCAGTATTCGGGACAGGGGGGTTGAAGCTTTCTTT.

This clonotype was counted ten times or more. The V gene is TRBV6-2 or TRBV6-3, the J gene TRBJ2-7; the D is unclear. Germline lookup yields CDR1 MNHEY and CDR2 SVGEGT. This CDR3 is 14 amino acids long. V was trimmed by 2 bases and J by 0 bases, leaving 8 bases between them. The CDR3 sequence: CASSYPGSSYEQYF. In DNA form, the CDR3 reads TGTGCCAGCAGTTACCCCGGTAGCTCCTACGAGCAGTACTTC.

V is TRBV16 and J is TRBJ1-1, with no clear D. The CDR3 runs 13 residues. The germline gives CDR1 KGHSY, CDR2 FQNENV. V was trimmed by 8 bases and J by 1 base, leaving 11 bases between them. The CDR3 loop is CASRLSGNTEAFF. For the CDR3, the DNA is TGTGCCAGCCGGTTGTCCGGGAACACTGAAGCTTTCTTT.

The table lists this clonotype with many counts. V usage is TRBV28 and J usage is TRBJ2-7; TRBD1 might be the D (6 bases). In germline, CDR1 is MDHEN, CDR2 SYDVKM. This CDR3 region has 15 residues. Trimming pared 6 bases from V and 2 bases from J, leaving 17 bases between. CDR3 protein: CASSFGRGGAYEQYF. CDR3 sequence (DNA): TGTGCCAGCAGCTTCGGTAGAGGGGGTGCCTACGAGCAGTACTTC.

Regarding this clonotype: The germline gene is not matched at one end of the junction; a read error may be the cause. The rearrangement uses TRBV12-3 or TRBV12-4 and TRBJ2-1; D gene uncertain. CDR3 length: 15 residues. CDR3 sequence: CAGSLGGYLLSEQFF. The DNA of the CDR3 is TGTGCCGGCAGTTTGGGTGGGTACCTTTTGAGTGAGCAGTTCTTC.

This rearrangement joins TRBV12-3 or TRBV12-4 to TRBJ2-7, with D uncertain. CDR3 length: 11 amino acids. CDR3 nucleotides: TGTTCCAGCAGTACAGACTACGAGCAGTACGTC. Its protein is CSSSTDYEQYV.

This clonotype was seen at least ten times. This chain joins TRBV12-3 or TRBV12-4 and TRBJ2-7, with 13 positions matching TRBD2. The CDR3 consists of 16 residues. The junction had 5 bases not matched to a gene; V was cut back by 6 bases and J by 0 bases. CDR3 residues: CASRGTSGMLSYEQYF. The CDR3 DNA is TGTGCCAGCAGGGGGACTAGCGGGATGCTCTCCTACGAGCAGTACTTC.

This clonotype was seen only a few times. The chain couples TRBV11-3 to TRBJ1-1; D not certain. CDR1 and CDR2 from the germline V gene are SGHNT and YENEEA. This CDR3 is built from 16 residues. V shed 4 bases and J shed 0 bases, with 15 bases lying between them. The CDR3 sequence: CASSSIGPGMNTEAFF. Here the CDR3 DNA reads TGTGCCAGCAGCTCTATCGGCCCGGGGATGAACACTGAAGCTTTCTTT. The full variable domain, in which reference TRBV11-3 and TRBJ1-1 provide the parts outside the CDR3, is EAGVVQSPRYKIIEKKQPVAFWCNPISGHNTLYWYLQNLGQGPELLIRYENEEAVDDSQLPKDRFSAERLKGVDSTLKIQPAELGDSAVYLCASSSIGPGMNTEAFFGQGTRLTVV.

This clonotype was counted at least ten times. The chain is built from TRBV12-3 or TRBV12-4 and TRBJ2-7; D is perhaps TRBD2 (5 bases). This CDR3 comprises 11 residues. V lost 5 bases and J 9 bases, leaving 11 bases between the germline ends. CDR3 coding DNA: TGTGCCAGCAGTAAAGGGAGTTGGCAGTACTTC. Amino acid sequence: CASSKGSWQYF.